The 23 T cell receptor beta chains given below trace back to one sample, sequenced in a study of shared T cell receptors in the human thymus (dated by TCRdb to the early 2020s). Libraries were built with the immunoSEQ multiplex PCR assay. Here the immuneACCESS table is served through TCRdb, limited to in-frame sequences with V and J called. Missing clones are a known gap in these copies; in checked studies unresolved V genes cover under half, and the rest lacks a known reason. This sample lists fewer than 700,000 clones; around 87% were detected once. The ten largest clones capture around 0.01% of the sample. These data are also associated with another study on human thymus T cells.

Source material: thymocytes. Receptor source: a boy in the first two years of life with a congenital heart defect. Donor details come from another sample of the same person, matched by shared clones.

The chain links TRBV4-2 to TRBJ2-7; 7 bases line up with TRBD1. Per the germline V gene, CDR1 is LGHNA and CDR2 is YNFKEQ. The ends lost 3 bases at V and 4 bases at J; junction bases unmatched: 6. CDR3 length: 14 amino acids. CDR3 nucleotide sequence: TGTGCCAGCAGCCACCGGACAGGACCTTACGAGCAGTACTTC. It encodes CASSHRTGPYEQYF.

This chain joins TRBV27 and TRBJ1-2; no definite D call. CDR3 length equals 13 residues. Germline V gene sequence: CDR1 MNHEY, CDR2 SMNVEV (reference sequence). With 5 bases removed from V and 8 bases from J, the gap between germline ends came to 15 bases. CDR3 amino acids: CASSPTSISGYTF. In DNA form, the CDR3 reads TGTGCCAGCAGTCCCACTTCCATATCCGGCTACACCTTC.

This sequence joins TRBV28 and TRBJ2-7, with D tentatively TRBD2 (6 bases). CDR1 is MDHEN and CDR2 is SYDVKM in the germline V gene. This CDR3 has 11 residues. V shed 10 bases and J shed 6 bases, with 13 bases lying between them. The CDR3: CATGGLSEQYF. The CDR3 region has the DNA TGTGCCACCGGGGGACTCTCCGAGCAGTACTTC. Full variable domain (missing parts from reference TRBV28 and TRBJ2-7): DVKVTQSSRYLVKRTGEKVFLECVQDMDHENMFWYRQDPGLGLRLIYFSYDVKMKEKGDIPEGYSVSREKKERFSLILESASTNQTSMYLCATGGLSEQYFGPGTRLTVT.

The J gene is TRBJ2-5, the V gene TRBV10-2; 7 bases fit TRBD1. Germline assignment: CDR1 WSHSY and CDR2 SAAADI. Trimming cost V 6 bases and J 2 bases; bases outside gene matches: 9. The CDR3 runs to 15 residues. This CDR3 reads CASSQGTEVQETQYF. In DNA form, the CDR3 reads TGCGCCAGCAGCCAAGGGACAGAGGTGCAAGAGACCCAGTACTTC.

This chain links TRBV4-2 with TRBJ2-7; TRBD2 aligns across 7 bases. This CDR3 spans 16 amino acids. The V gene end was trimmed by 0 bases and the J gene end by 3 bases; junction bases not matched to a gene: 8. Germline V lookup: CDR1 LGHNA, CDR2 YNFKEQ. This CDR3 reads CASSQETSGTYYEQYF. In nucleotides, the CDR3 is TGTGCCAGCAGCCAAGAAACGAGCGGGACCTACTACGAGCAGTACTTC.

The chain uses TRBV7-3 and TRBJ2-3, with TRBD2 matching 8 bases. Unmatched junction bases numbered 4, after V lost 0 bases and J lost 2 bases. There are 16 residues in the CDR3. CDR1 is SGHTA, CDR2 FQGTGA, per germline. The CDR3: CASSLTAGDATDTQYF. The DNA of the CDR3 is TGTGCCAGCAGCTTAACAGCGGGAGATGCCACAGATACGCAGTATTTT.

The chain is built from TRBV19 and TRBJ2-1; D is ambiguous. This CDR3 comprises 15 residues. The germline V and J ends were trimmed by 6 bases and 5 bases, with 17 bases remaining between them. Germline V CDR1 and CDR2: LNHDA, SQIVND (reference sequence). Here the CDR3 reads CASRMERPDHNEQFF. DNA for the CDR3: TGTGCCAGTAGGATGGAGCGACCAGATCACAATGAGCAGTTCTTC.

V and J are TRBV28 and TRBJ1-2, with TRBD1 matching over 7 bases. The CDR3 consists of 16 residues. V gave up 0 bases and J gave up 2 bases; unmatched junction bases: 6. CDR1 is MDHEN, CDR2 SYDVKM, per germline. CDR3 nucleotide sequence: TGTGCCAGCAGTTTATGGTGCAGGGGACAGAACTATGGCTACACCTTC. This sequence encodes CASSLWCRGQNYGYTF.

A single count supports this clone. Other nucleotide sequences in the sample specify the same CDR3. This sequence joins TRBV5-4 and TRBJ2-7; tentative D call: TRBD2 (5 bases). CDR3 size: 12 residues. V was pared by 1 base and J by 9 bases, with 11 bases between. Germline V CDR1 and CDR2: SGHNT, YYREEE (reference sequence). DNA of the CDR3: TGTGCCAGCAGCTTGACGCCGGGATGGCAGTACTTC. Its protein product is CASSLTPGWQYF.

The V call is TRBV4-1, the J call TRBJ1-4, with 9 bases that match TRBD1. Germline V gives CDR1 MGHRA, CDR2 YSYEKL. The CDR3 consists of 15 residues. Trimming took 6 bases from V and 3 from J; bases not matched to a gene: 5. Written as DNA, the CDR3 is TGCGCCAGCAGAAAGGGGACAGGGCCTAATGAAAAACTGTTTTTT. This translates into CASRKGTGPNEKLFF.

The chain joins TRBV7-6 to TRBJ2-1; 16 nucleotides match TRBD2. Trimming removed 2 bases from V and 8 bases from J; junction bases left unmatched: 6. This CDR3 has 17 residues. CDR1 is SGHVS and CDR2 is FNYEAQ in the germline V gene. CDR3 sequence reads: CASSLTGLAGGNYEQFF. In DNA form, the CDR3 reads TGTGCCAGCAGCTTAACGGGACTAGCGGGAGGGAATTATGAGCAGTTCTTC.

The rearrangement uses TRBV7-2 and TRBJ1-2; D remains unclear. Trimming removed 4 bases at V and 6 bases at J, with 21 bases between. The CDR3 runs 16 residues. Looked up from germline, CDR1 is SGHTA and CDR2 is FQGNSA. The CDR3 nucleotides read TGTGCCAGCAGCTCCTTTGACGGGAGCAGCCGCGATGGCTACACCTTC. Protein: CASSSFDGSSRDGYTF.

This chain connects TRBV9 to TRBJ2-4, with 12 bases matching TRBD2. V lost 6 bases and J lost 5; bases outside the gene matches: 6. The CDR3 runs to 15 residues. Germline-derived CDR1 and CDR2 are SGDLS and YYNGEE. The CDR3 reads CASNPSGRAENIQYF. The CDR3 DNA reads TGTGCCAGCAACCCTAGCGGGAGGGCGGAAAACATTCAGTACTTC.

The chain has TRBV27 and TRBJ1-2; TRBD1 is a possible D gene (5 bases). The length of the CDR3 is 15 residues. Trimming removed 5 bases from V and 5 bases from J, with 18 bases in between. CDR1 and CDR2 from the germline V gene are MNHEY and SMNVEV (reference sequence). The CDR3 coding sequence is TGTGCCAGCAGTGCCAGGGACTCCGGAGGGTATGGCTACACCTTC. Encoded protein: CASSARDSGGYGYTF.

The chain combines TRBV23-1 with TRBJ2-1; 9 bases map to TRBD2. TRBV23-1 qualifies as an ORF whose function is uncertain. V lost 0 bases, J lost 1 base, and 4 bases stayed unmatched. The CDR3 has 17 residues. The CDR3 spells CASSQSLAGRSYNEQFF. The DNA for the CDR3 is TGCGCCAGCAGTCAATCCCTAGCGGGAAGGTCCTACAATGAGCAGTTCTTC.

CDR3 protein: CASRPPAGPDTQYF. The CDR3 nucleotides read TGTGCCAGCAGGCCCCCAGCAGGGCCAGATACGCAGTATTTT. This chain joins TRBV7-2 and TRBJ2-3, with D possibly matching TRBD1 (5 bases). The CDR3 runs 14 residues. The germline CDR1 and CDR2 sequences are SGHTA and FQGNSA. Trimming left V 6 bases short and J 4 bases short, with 14 bases between.

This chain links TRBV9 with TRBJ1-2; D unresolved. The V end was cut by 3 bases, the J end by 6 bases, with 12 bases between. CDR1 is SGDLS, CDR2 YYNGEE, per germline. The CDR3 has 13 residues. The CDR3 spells CASSAFDIHGYTF. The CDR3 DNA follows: TGTGCCAGCAGCGCCTTTGACATTCATGGCTACACCTTC.

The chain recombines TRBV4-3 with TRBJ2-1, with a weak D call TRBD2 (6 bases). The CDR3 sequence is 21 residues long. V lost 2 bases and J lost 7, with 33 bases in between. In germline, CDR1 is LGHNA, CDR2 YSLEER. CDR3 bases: TGCGCCAGCAGCCAATACGGAGGGCAGATATTCCGTGGCGACCCTTCAAATGAGCAGTTCTTC. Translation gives CASSQYGGQIFRGDPSNEQFF.

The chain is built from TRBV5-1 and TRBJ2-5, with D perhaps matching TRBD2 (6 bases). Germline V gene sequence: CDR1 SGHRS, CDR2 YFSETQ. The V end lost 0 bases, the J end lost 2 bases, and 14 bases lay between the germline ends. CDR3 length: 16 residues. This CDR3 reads CASSLESAAGQETQYF. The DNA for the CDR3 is TGCGCCAGCAGCTTGGAGTCGGCGGCGGGGCAAGAGACCCAGTACTTC.

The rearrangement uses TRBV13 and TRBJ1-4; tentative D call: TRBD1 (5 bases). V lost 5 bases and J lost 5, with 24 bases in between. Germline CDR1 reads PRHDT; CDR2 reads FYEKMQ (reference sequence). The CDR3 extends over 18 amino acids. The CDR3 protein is CASSQNGQGEFRNEKLFF. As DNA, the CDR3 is TGTGCCAGCAGCCAAAACGGACAAGGGGAATTCCGGAATGAAAAACTGTTTTTT.

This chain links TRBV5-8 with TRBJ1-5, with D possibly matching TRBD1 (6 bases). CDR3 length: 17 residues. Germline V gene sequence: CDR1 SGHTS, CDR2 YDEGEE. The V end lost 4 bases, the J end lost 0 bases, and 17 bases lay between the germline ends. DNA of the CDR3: TGTGCCAGCAGCCTCCGGGACACCTCATATAGCAATCAGCCCCAGCATTTT. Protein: CASSLRDTSYSNQPQHF.

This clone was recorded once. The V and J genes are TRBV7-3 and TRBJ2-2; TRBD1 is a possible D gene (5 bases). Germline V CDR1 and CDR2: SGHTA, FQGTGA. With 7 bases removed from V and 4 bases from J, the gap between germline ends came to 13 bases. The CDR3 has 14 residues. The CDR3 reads CASKAGRGTGELFF. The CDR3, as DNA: TGTGCCAGCAAGGCAGGGCGTGGCACCGGGGAGCTGTTTTTT. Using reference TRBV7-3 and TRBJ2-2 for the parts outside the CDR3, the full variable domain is GAGVSQTPSNKVTEKGKYVELRCDPISGHTALYWYRQSLGQGPEFLIYFQGTGAADDSGLPNDRFFAVRPEGSVSTLKIQRTERGDSAVYLCASKAGRGTGELFFGEGSRLTVL.

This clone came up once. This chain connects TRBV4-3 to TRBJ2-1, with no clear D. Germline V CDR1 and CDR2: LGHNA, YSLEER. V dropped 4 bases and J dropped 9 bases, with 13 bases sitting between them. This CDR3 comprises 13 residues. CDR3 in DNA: TGCGCCAGCAGCCTCGATCCGGAGACTGAGCAGTTCTTC. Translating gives CASSLDPETEQFF.